Shown below are 5 T cell receptor beta chains from a single sample sequenced in a study of blood T cells in healthy people across ages. A sample-barcoded 5' primer and a J-beta primer mix were used in a second PCR of about 6 to 12 cycles. TCRdb ran MiXCR on the 5' RACE reads and lists one entry per CDR3 protein. This repertoire shows some 710,000 distinct CDR3 sequences, 35% to 60% found once; its top ten account for around a sixth. The sequenced sample consisted of blood. The receptors were gathered from an elderly man in good health.

This clonotype was detected a few times. V and J are TRBV19 and TRBJ2-1; TRBD2 agrees at 11 bases. Losses at the gene ends were 5 bases for V and 6 bases for J; bases not matched to a gene: 6. The CDR3 contains 15 residues. Germline V gives CDR1 LNHDA, CDR2 SQIVND (reference sequence). The chain's CDR3 is CASSVLAGDPNEQFF. CDR3 nucleotides: TGTGCCAGTAGTGTACTAGCGGGAGACCCCAATGAGCAGTTCTTC.

The chain recombines TRBV7-9 with TRBJ2-7, with D hard to call. V was shortened by 2 bases and J by 7 bases, with 15 bases between the two germline ends. Germline V gene lookup returns CDR1 SEHNR and CDR2 FQNEAQ (reference sequence). The CDR3 is 14 amino acids. The CDR3 region has the DNA TGTGCCAGCAGCTTAACGCTCAACGTACGTGAGCAGTACTTC. Its translation is CASSLTLNVREQYF.

The chain employs TRBV11-2 and TRBJ2-3; D uncertain. The CDR3 is 16 amino acids. Germline CDR1 reads SGHAT; CDR2 reads FQNNGV. V was shortened by 5 bases and J by 2 bases, with 17 bases between the two germline ends. The CDR3 DNA follows: TGTGCCAGCAGCCCGATCCCCACCTCAATCACAGATACGCAGTATTTT. Encoded protein: CASSPIPTSITDTQYF.

The chain carries TRBV7-9 and TRBJ1-5, with D uncertain. This CDR3 has 15 amino acids. Per germline, CDR1 SEHNR and CDR2 FQNEAQ (reference sequence). Trimming took off 1 base at V and 0 bases at J, with 7 bases between the two ends. The CDR3 region is CASSLEQNSNQPQHF. In DNA form, the CDR3 reads TGTGCCAGCAGCTTAGAACAGAATAGCAATCAGCCCCAGCATTTT.

This clonotype showed up many times. This chain links TRBV10-3 with TRBJ1-5, with TRBD1 matching over 10 bases. CDR1 is ENHRY, CDR2 SYGVKD, per germline. Trimming took 5 bases from V and 7 from J; bases not matched to a gene: 8. The CDR3 runs to 15 residues. CDR3 in amino acids: CAISQRQGAGQPQHF. The CDR3 DNA is TGTGCCATCAGTCAACGACAGGGGGCCGGCCAGCCCCAGCATTTT.